This entry features one TCR beta chain sequence. Its specific antigen is unknown. Per-base qualities were not stored, and no clone one base away is much larger. What the time point label conveys for this sample: before trial treatment. Donors were enrolled in RACIN, a single-arm phase I dose-escalation trial combining nivolumab, ipilimumab, aspirin, low-dose cyclophosphamide and low-dose radiotherapy. Eligible patients had advanced, TIL-negative solid tumors. V was cut back by 4 bases and J by 3 bases, leaving a gap of 20 bases between them. The germline V gene sets CDR1 to SGHDT and CDR2 to YYEEEE. The CDR3, from cysteine to phenylalanine, totals 16 residues. Of the read, only the CDR3 DNA is kept; its 48 bases are in frame from base 1. The data were produced on an Illumina MiniSeq. TCRs were amplified for about 20 PCR cycles with Phusion, using a constant-region primer paired with the adapter attached to the V primers. Amplification of the isolated mRNA was done with the MessageAmp II aRNA Amplification Kit, which involved a roughly 17-hour in vitro transcription at 37 degrees C. The Dynabeads mRNA DIRECT Purification Kit was used to isolate mRNA for TCR sequencing. Indexed Illumina adapters were added in a second roughly 25-cycle Phusion PCR, and the resulting products were purified with AMPure XP beads. For the original study's pipeline: Custom Perl scripts were used to pool TCR sequences that encoded the same protein, to remove out-of-frame sequences, and to calculate the abundance of each clonotype. Any TCR sequence supported by only a single read was excluded from analysis. Among the metrics used to describe the repertoires were Shannon entropy, Gini index, clonality, richness, and the frequency of TCRs shared between repertoires. TCRdb handled the public reads itself, with Q25 trimming in fastp and clone calling in MiXCR, and kept productive beta chains. One record per CDR3 amino acid sequence lists the most common genes and DNA. TCRdb assigned the V and J calls; the authors' analysis was not used. The sample yields about 46,000 distinct CDR3 sequences; roughly 10% were counted once. The ten largest clones represent roughly 6.2% of the sample.

The sample originates from a study of low-dose radiotherapy and immunotherapy resistance in tumors (dated by TCRdb to between 2022 and 2023). A note on the overall study: Patients in Cohort 1 were given 0.5 Gy per fraction every 2 weeks, and the prescribed total PTV dose was 6.5 Gy. Patients in Cohort 2 were given 1 Gy per fraction every two weeks, for a total of 13 Gy across 26 weeks. Nivolumab and ipilimumab were both given intravenously, with nivolumab at a 240 mg flat dose every two weeks and ipilimumab at 1 mg/kg every six weeks. Intravenous cyclophosphamide at 200 mg/m2 was administered every two weeks, one day ahead of each radiation and immunotherapy administration. Aspirin 300 mg was taken orally once daily by patients for four cycles, starting on cycle 1 day 1. Superscript III and a set of TRAV- and TRBV-specific primers were used to synthesize first-strand cDNA, so that both TCRalpha and TCRbeta chains were covered. The trial did not randomize participants into treatment groups. Eight patients were included in the translational analysis, namely three from the first dose cohort plus the first five from the second dose cohort. An Illumina MiniSeq instrument was used to deep-sequence the TCRalpha and TCRbeta libraries.

This TCR was sampled from a female donor with ovarian cancer. Recombination connected TRBV5-6 to TRBJ2-7; the D assignment is uncertain and may be TRBD1 or TRBD2, with 5 bases supporting each. This specimen was PBMCs, taken before treatment. The DNA sequence follows: TGTGCCAGCAGCGTACCAGGACACCCTGGGAGCTACGAGCAGTACTTC. The resulting protein is CASSVPGHPGSYEQYF.